The rows below give T cell receptor beta chains drawn from one sample of a study of CD8+CD57+ T cells in acquired aplastic anemia. From the reads, TCRdb called clonotypes with MiXCR, one entry per CDR3 protein. Here the sample spans 170,000 or so distinct CDR3 sequences, around half being singletons. Material: sorted CD4+, CD8+, or CD8+CD57+ T cells (not recorded which) from PBMCs. Receptor source: a human donor with aplastic anemia. The CDR3 runs from the conserved cysteine through the conserved F or W. The order of the fields is J gene, D gene, V gene, clone size, CDR3 DNA, CDR3 protein. A D gene is named only where the DNA matches it firmly. Part of the rows lack a size; the others show once, few, many or a class for expanded clones.

>TRBJ1-2|TRBD1|TRBV12-3/TRBV12-4|.
TGTGCCAGCAGCCAACAGGGGGCTGTCTATGGCTACACCTTC
CASSQQGAVYGYTF
>TRBJ2-5|TRBD1|TRBV24-1|.
TGTGCCACCAGTGATCCAGGACAGGGTCGGGAGACCCAGTACTTC
CATSDPGQGRETQYF
>TRBJ1-5|.|TRBV5-8|many
TGTGCCAGCAGCTTGGGCAGGGCCCAGCATTTT
CASSLGRAQHF
>TRBJ2-7|.|TRBV24-1|many
TGTGCCACCAGTGATTCGAACGACCAGGAGCAGTACTTC
CATSDSNDQEQYF
>TRBJ2-2|TRBD2|TRBV9|many
TGTGCCAGCAGCGATGGACTAGCGGGAGGCCCGGACACCGGGGAGCTGTTTTTT
CASSDGLAGGPDTGELFF
>TRBJ1-5|.|TRBV5-5|many
TGTGCCAGCAGCCTAACAGGGCTTCAGCCCCAGCATTTT
CASSLTGLQPQHF
>TRBJ1-2|.|TRBV29-1|.
TGCAGCGTTGACAGGATTAAAGATAACTATGGCTACACCTTC
CSVDRIKDNYGYTF
>TRBJ2-7|.|TRBV24-1|many
TGTGCCACCAGTGATGGCAGCTCCTACGAGCAGTACTTC
CATSDGSSYEQYF
>TRBJ1-2|.|TRBV11-2|many
TGTGCCAGCAGCCTACTGCGAGACAAACGTGACTATGGCTACACCTTC
CASSLLRDKRDYGYTF
>TRBJ1-2|TRBD1|TRBV30|few
TGTGCCTGGGACAGGGGAGACTATGGCTACACCTTC
CAWDRGDYGYTF
>TRBJ1-2|.|TRBV19|.
TGTGCCAGTAGTTCCCAGGGACGCACTCCGGAGGGCTACACCTTC
CASSSQGRTPEGYTF
>TRBJ2-7|.|TRBV5-4|.
TGTGCCAGCAGCCCCCTTGGGCAGGGAGAGCAGTACTTC
CASSPLGQGEQYF
>TRBJ2-7|TRBD1|TRBV5-1|many
TGCGCCAGCAGCCCGGGACAGCGGTTTTACGAGCAGTACTTC
CASSPGQRFYEQYF
>TRBJ2-7|.|TRBV5-4|.
TGTGCCAGCAGCTTGGGCCCTGAGGACGAGCAGTACTTC
CASSLGPEDEQYF
>TRBJ1-3|TRBD1|TRBV2|.
TGTGCCAGCAGGTCTAGGGACAGAGTCTCTGGAAACACCATATATTTT
CASRSRDRVSGNTIYF
>TRBJ2-3|TRBD2|TRBV2|.
TGTGCCAGCAGTCTGACGGTGGGAACTAGCGGAAGAGATACGCAGTATTTT
CASSLTVGTSGRDTQYF
>TRBJ2-7|TRBD2|TRBV5-4|.
TGTGCCAGCAGCGGGGGGACTAGCGGGACCTACGAGCAGTACTTC
CASSGGTSGTYEQYF
>TRBJ2-6|.|TRBV20-1|.
TGCAGTGCTTCTCACGTTGGGGCCAACGTCCTGACTTTC
CSASHVGANVLTF
>TRBJ2-7|.|TRBV20-1|.
TGCAGTGCTGGGGGGGCGCAGAAGCAGTACTTC
CSAGGAQKQYF
>TRBJ2-1|.|TRBV12-3/TRBV12-4|few
TGTGCCAGCAGGATTGGCGAGAGCTCCTACAATGAGCAGTTCTTC
CASRIGESSYNEQFF
>TRBJ1-2|TRBD1|TRBV6-1|many
TGTGCCAGCAGTGCCCTGGAGGGGGCCTCGTTTGGCTACACCTTC
CASSALEGASFGYTF
>TRBJ1-2|TRBD1|TRBV6-1|many
TGTGCCAGCAAGTGGGGACAGTACTATGGCTACACCTTC
CASKWGQYYGYTF
>TRBJ1-2|.|TRBV19|many
TGTGCCAGTAGTATAGGATGGTTCGGCTACACCTTC
CASSIGWFGYTF
>TRBJ2-7|.|TRBV30|.
TGTGCCTGGAGCGAGGGGTTCTCCTACGAGCAGTACTTC
CAWSEGFSYEQYF
>TRBJ1-5|.|TRBV5-1|.
TGCGCCAGCAGCTTGAGTGGGCTCCACCAGCCCCAGCATTTT
CASSLSGLHQPQHF